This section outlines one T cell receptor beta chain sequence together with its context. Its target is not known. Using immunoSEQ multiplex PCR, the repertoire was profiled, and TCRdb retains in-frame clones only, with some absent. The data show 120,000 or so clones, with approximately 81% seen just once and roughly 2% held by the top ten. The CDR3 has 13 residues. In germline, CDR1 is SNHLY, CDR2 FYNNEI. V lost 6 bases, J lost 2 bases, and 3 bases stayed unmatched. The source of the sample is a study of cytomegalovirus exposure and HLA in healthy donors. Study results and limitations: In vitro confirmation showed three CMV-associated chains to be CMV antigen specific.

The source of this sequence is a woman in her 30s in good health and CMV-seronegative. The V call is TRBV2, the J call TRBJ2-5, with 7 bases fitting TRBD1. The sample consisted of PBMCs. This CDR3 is CASSDRVQETQYF. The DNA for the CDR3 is TGTGCCAGCAGCGACAGGGTTCAAGAGACCCAGTACTTC. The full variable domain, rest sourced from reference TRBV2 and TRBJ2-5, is EPEVTQTPSHQVTQMGQEVILRCVPISNHLYFYWYRQILGQKVEFLVSFYNNEISEKSEIFDDQFSVERPDGSNFTLKIRSTKLEDSAMYFCASSDRVQETQYFGPGTRLLVL.